This T cell receptor (beta chain) was identified during a study of early T cells in non-severe SARS-CoV-2 infection. Study information: Sequenced material consisted of bulk RNA (from unsorted whole blood), and chains were unpaired.

Individual cDNA molecules received unique molecular identifiers. A single record per CDR3 protein comes from TCRdb applying MiXCR to the 5' RACE reads. There are 70,000 to 90,000 distinct CDR3 sequences in the sample; more than 9% occur only once, and over 7.5% lies in the top ten. This receptor was identified in an adult who was a healthcare worker with PCR-confirmed SARS-CoV-2 infection or an uninfected control (not recorded which). The specimen comprised whole blood, sampled at baseline.

The CDR3 region is CASSPTGWVNEQFF. DNA for the CDR3: TGTGCCAGCAGCCCCACAGGGTGGGTTAATGAGCAGTTCTTC. V gene TRBV14 combines with J gene TRBJ2-1, with D perhaps TRBD1 (6 bases). The CDR3 has 14 amino acids. Germline V lookup: CDR1 SGHDN, CDR2 FVKESK. V lost 4 bases, J lost 7 bases, and 14 bases lay in between.